The 8 T cell receptor beta chains below were found in one sample sequenced in a study of CD8 T cells in ankylosing spondylitis. Broader study findings: A TCR beta motif of about 8 highly homologous variants seemed to mark ankylosing spondylitis blood.

The antigens these receptors bind are not known. TCRdb analysed the 5' RACE reads with MiXCR anew, one entry per CDR3 protein. Of roughly 670,000 distinct CDR3 sequences listed, under 20% were seen once; the top ten hold roughly a fifth. The sequenced sample was blood, either unsorted or a sorted T cell fraction (not recorded which). The receptor set was obtained from a male donor with ankylosing spondylitis.

J is TRBJ2-1 and V is TRBV5-1, with D perhaps TRBD2 (5 bases). The V end lost 1 base, the J end lost 6 bases, and 14 bases lay between the germline ends. This CDR3 spans 15 amino acids. CDR1 SGHRS and CDR2 YFSETQ come from the germline V gene. CDR3 sequence reads: CASSLWTGDSNEQFF. Here the CDR3 DNA reads TGCGCCAGCAGCTTGTGGACTGGGGATAGCAATGAGCAGTTCTTC. The entire variable domain, with the rest obtained from reference TRBV5-1 and TRBJ2-1, is as follows: KAGVTQTPRYLIKTRGQQVTLSCSPISGHRSVSWYQQTPGQGLQFLFEYFSETQRNKGNFPGRFSGRQFSNSRSEMNVSTLELGDSALYLCASSLWTGDSNEQFFGPGTRLTVL.

The chain links TRBV27 to TRBJ1-5, with D unclear. The germline V and J ends were trimmed by 6 bases and 8 bases, with 11 bases remaining between them. CDR1 MNHEY and CDR2 SMNVEV come from the germline V gene (reference sequence). The CDR3 has 12 amino acids. The CDR3 region has the DNA TGTGCCAGCAGCCCGTTGGGAAAGCCCCAGCATTTT. Residues: CASSPLGKPQHF.

The genes are TRBV6-6 and TRBJ1-2; no clear D. The CDR3 totals 13 residues. Trimming pared 2 bases from V and 2 bases from J, leaving 6 bases between. Germline V gene lookup returns CDR1 MNHNY and CDR2 SVGAGI (reference sequence). CDR3 sequence: CASSYKGNYGYTF. For the CDR3, the DNA is TGTGCCAGCAGTTACAAGGGAAACTATGGCTACACCTTC.

This clonotype was seen a handful of times. This chain links TRBV27 with TRBJ2-7, with D uncertain. V was trimmed by 10 bases and J by 1 base, leaving 8 bases between them. The CDR3 consists of 11 residues. Germline lookup yields CDR1 MNHEY and CDR2 SMNVEV (reference sequence). The CDR3 DNA follows: TGTGCCAACAAGACTTCCTACGAGCAGTACTTC. This sequence encodes CANKTSYEQYF.

This clonotype has only a few counts. The chain combines TRBV5-5 with TRBJ2-7; possibly TRBD2 for D (6 bases). Trimming left V 6 bases short and J 2 bases short, with 18 bases between. The CDR3 consists of 15 residues. CDR1 is SGHKS, CDR2 YYEKEE, per germline (reference sequence). The CDR3 loop reads CASILGVAVTYEQYF. The CDR3 DNA is TGTGCCAGCATCCTCGGGGTAGCGGTGACCTACGAGCAGTACTTC.

This clonotype was detected a few times. This may be a read error: a much more frequent sequence differs by one nucleotide. The chain combines TRBV9 with TRBJ2-3; D is undetermined. Germline CDR1 and CDR2: SGDLS and YYNGEE. Trimming cost V 4 bases and J 9 bases, with 15 bases left between them. This CDR3 is 13 amino acids long. The CDR3 region has the DNA TGTGCCAGCAGCCCCCTTTCTAGAGACACGCAGTATTTT. The encoded protein is CASSPLSRDTQYF.

In this sample, this clonotype turned up many times. The chain links TRBV20-1 to TRBJ1-4; TRBD1 is a possible D gene (6 bases). The CDR3 is 14 residues long. Germline V gene lookup returns CDR1 DFQATT and CDR2 SNEGSKA (reference sequence). V was cut by 6 bases and J by 5 bases, with 16 bases left in between. In DNA, the CDR3 is TGCAGTGCGGGAAGAGGGGGACAAAATGAAAAACTGTTTTTT. Protein: CSAGRGGQNEKLFF.

The chain has TRBV29-1 and TRBJ2-1; D possibly corresponds to TRBD1 (5 bases). The CDR3 length is 17 residues. Germline V gene lookup returns CDR1 SQVTM and CDR2 ANQGSEA. The germline V and J ends were trimmed by 0 bases and 4 bases, with 19 bases remaining between them. CDR3 in DNA: TGCAGCGTTGAAGATCGCAACCGGACACTTTTTTACAATGAGCAGTTCTTC. Amino acids: CSVEDRNRTLFYNEQFF.